This T cell receptor beta chain was profiled in a study of cytomegalovirus exposure and HLA in healthy donors. The V gene lost 1 base and the J gene lost 0 bases, with 9 bases spanning the gap. CDR3 length equals 15 residues. Looked up from germline, CDR1 is LGHNA and CDR2 is YSLEER. Regarding the study as a whole: Most TCR sequences were uncommon, yet certain public TCRs appeared in many donors. Reports indicate that TCR beta sequences accurately predicted the HLA-A and HLA-B alleles of most subjects.

Researchers ran the PCR with 60 Vbeta and 13 Jbeta primers. Clones were read by immunoSEQ multiplex PCR, and TCRdb kept only the in-frame ones, dropping some. The repertoire holds approximately 150,000 clones, with 70% to 80% as singletons. As to this clone: Its antigen remains unidentified.

The chain has TRBV4-3 and TRBJ1-1, with D possibly matching TRBD1 (5 bases). Sequencing input: PBMCs. This clonotype originated in a woman in her forties in good health and CMV-seronegative. The CDR3 protein is CASSQVGHVNTEAFF. The CDR3 coding sequence is TGCGCCAGCAGCCAAGTCGGACATGTGAACACTGAAGCTTTCTTT.